A selection of T cell receptor beta chains follows, all from one sample in a study of long-term antiretroviral therapy in people with HIV. TCRdb's copy holds only in-frame clones and misses some; the assay was immunoSEQ multiplex PCR. The sample lists roughly 36,000 clones; about 83% were seen once. Sequenced here: unsorted PBMCs, sampled 0.4 years before starting antiretroviral therapy. The receptors derive from a man younger than 35 with HIV. Both conserved end residues are part of each CDR3. The D gene is left open where the match is weak. Clone size, where shown, is once, few, many, or a class for clones that have expanded.

d_call	v_call	j_call	clone_size	cdr3_nt	cdr3_aa
TRBD1	TRBV7-9	TRBJ2-3	NA	TGTGCCAGCAGCTCAGACAGGGAGACAGATACGCAGTATTTT	CASSSDRETDTQYF
NA	TRBV27	TRBJ2-2	NA	TGTGCCAGCAGTCCCCCAACAGGGTTCGCCGGGGAGCTGTTTTTT	CASSPPTGFAGELFF
TRBD1	TRBV11-2	TRBJ1-2	NA	TGTGCCAGCAGCACAACCGGGACAGGGTATGGCTACACCTTC	CASSTTGTGYGYTF
NA	TRBV27	TRBJ2-7	NA	TGTGCCAGCGGGGGCTCCTACGAGCAGTACTTC	CASGGSYEQYF
NA	TRBV28	TRBJ2-5	NA	TGTGCCAGCAGTCCCGGGGAGACCCAGTACTTC	CASSPGETQYF
TRBD1	TRBV19	TRBJ2-5	NA	TGTGCCAGTAGCACAAGGGACAGGCTCCAAGAGACCCAGTACTTC	CASSTRDRLQETQYF
NA	TRBV29-1	TRBJ2-7	NA	TGCAGCGTTGAAGGAGGGCTTTCCTACGAGCAGTACTTC	CSVEGGLSYEQYF
TRBD1	TRBV19	TRBJ1-1	once	TGTGCCAGTAGTCCGCGGACAGGGACGAACACTGAAGCTTTCTTT	CASSPRTGTNTEAFF
TRBD1	TRBV7-2	TRBJ2-6	NA	TGTGCCAGCACCCTAATACCGGGACAGGCCTTGTCTGGGGCCAACGTCCTGACTTTC	CASTLIPGQALSGANVLTF
TRBD2	TRBV13	TRBJ2-5	NA	TGTGCCAGCAGCTTAAGGGCGGGGGGGCCTTGGGAGACCCAGTACTTC	CASSLRAGGPWETQYF
NA	TRBV7-3	TRBJ2-2	NA	TGTGCCAGCAGCTTCCAGGAGAACACCGGGGAGCTGTTTTTT	CASSFQENTGELFF
TRBD1	TRBV28	TRBJ2-7	NA	TGTGCCGCCACTTCGGACAGGGGGCTCTCCGAGCAGTACTTC	CAATSDRGLSEQYF
TRBD2	TRBV6-1	TRBJ2-7	NA	TGTGCCAGCAGTGTACCTAGCGGAGTCTTCTACGAGCAGTACTTC	CASSVPSGVFYEQYF
NA	TRBV10-3	TRBJ2-5	NA	TGTGCCATCAGTGGGGGGGCCGGACCCTACCAAGAGACCCAGTACTTC	CAISGGAGPYQETQYF
TRBD2	TRBV5-1	TRBJ2-5	NA	TGCGCCAGCAGCTTGACTAGCGGGAGTGAAGAGACCCAGTACTTC	CASSLTSGSEETQYF
NA	TRBV21-1	TRBJ2-7	NA	TGTGCCAGCAGCATCATGGCTACAGGGGGCGAAGAGGAGCAGTACTTC	CASSIMATGGEEEQYF